This entry is about one TCR beta chain. Its antigen is still unknown. Researchers took blood at baseline, on cycle 4 day 1, and on cycle 7 day 1. The data are from a study of OX40 agonist ivuxolimab in advanced cancers. Study information: Three patients, one with hepatocellular carcinoma and two with cutaneous melanoma, responded partially. Study results and caveats: At 0.1 to 3.0 mg/kg and by week 6, CD4+ and CD8+ T cells in the blood had expanded clonally.

Sequenced by immunoSEQ multiplex PCR; TCRdb stores in-frame clones only, minus some. The data hold more than 90,000 clones, with about 80% observed a single time. The CDR3 runs to 13 residues. Germline V gene data show CDR1 as GTSNPN and CDR2 as SVGIG (reference sequence). V shed 4 bases, J shed 8 bases, and the junction held 8 bases outside the gene matches. The origin of this receptor is an adult with an advanced solid tumor such as melanoma, head and neck, liver or kidney cancer. The source was CD4+ or CD8+ T cells sorted from blood, collected in a trial of the OX40 agonist ivuxolimab. The chain has TRBV30 and TRBJ2-1; 7 bases agree with TRBD2. CDR3 in amino acids: CAWTRTRGDEQFF. CDR3 nucleotides: TGTGCCTGGACAAGGACTAGAGGCGATGAGCAGTTCTTC.